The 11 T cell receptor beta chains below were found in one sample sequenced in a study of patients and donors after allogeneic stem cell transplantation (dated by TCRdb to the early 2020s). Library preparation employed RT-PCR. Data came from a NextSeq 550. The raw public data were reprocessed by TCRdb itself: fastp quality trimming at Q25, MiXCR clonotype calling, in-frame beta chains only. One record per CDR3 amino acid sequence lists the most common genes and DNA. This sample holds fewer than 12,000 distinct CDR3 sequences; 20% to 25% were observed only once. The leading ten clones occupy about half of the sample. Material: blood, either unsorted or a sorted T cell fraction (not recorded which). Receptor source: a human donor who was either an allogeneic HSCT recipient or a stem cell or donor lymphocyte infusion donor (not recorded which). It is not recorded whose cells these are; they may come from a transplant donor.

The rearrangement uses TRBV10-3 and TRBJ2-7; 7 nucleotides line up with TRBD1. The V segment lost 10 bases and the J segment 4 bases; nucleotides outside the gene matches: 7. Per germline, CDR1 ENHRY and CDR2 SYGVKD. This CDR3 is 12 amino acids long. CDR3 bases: TGTGCCACCGGAAAACAGGGGTACGAGCAGTACTTC. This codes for CATGKQGYEQYF.

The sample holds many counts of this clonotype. This chain's CDR3 is CASSLNPRASYTF. The DNA of the CDR3 is TGTGCCAGCAGCCTGAACCCCAGGGCGAGCTACACCTTC. V gene TRBV3-1 combines with J gene TRBJ1-2, with a tentative D call TRBD1 (5 bases). This CDR3 comprises 13 residues. Trimming shortened V by 4 bases and J by 9 bases, and 15 bases separated the two germline ends. The germline V gene has CDR1 LGHDT and CDR2 YNNKEL (reference sequence).

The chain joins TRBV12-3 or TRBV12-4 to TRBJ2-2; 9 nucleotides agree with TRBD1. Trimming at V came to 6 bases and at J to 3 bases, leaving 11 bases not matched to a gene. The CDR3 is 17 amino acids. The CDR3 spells CASRKGVGQGYTGELFF. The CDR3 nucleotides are TGTGCCAGCAGAAAAGGCGTGGGACAGGGATACACCGGGGAGCTGTTTTTT.

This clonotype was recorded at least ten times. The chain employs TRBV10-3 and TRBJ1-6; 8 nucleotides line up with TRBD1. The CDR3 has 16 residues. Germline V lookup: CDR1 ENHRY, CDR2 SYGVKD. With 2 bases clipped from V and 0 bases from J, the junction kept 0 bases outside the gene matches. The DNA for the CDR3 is TGTGCCATCAGTGAGACAGGGGGCTCCTATAATTCACCCCTCCACTTT. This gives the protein CAISETGGSYNSPLHF.

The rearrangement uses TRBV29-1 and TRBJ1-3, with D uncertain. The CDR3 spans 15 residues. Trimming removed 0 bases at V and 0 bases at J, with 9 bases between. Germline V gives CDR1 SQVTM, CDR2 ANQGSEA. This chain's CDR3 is CSVEEDNFSGNTIYF. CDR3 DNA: TGCAGCGTTGAAGAGGATAACTTCTCTGGAAACACCATATATTTT.

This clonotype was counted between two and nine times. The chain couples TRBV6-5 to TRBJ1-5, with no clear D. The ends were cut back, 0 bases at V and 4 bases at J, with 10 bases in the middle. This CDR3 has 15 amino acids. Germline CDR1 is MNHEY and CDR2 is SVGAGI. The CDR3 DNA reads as TGTGCCAGCAGTTACTCGAAGGCAGCGAATCAGCCCCAGCATTTT. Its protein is CASSYSKAANQPQHF.

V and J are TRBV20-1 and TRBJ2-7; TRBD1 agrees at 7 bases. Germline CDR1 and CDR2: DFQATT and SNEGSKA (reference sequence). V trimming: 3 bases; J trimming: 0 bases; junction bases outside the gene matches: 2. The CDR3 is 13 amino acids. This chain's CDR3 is CSASRGLSYEQYF. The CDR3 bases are TGCAGTGCTAGTAGGGGGCTCTCCTACGAGCAGTACTTC.

The CDR3 coding sequence is TGCGCCAGCAGCCCGGGACGGAGGGAAGAGCTGTTTTTT. This translates into CASSPGRREELFF. The chain employs TRBV5-1 and TRBJ1-4; possibly TRBD1 for D (5 bases). CDR3 length equals 13 residues. The germline CDR1 and CDR2 sequences are SGHRS and YFSETQ. The V end lost 4 bases, the J end lost 14 bases, and 18 bases lay between the germline ends.

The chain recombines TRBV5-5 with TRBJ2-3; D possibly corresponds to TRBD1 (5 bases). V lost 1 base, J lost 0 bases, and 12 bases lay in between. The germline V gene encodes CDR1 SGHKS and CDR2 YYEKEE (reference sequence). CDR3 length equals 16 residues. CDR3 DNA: TGTGCCAGCAGCTTGTCCGGCAGGGATAGCACAGATACGCAGTATTTT. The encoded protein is CASSLSGRDSTDTQYF.

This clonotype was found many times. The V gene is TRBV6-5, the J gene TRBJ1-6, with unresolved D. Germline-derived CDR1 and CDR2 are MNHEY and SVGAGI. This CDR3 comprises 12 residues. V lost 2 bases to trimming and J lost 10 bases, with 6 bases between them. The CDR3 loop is CASSYRESPLHF. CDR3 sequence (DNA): TGTGCCAGCAGTTACAGGGAATCACCCCTCCACTTT.

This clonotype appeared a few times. CDR3 sequence reads: CASSLAGDSSYNEQFF. The CDR3 region has the DNA TGTGCCAGCAGCTTAGCAGGGGACAGCTCCTACAATGAGCAGTTCTTC. The chain recombines TRBV7-2 with TRBJ2-1; TRBD1 matches at 7 bases. V dropped 0 bases and J dropped 0; count of bases not matched to a gene: 2. Germline assignment: CDR1 SGHTA and CDR2 FQGNSA. The CDR3 has 16 residues.